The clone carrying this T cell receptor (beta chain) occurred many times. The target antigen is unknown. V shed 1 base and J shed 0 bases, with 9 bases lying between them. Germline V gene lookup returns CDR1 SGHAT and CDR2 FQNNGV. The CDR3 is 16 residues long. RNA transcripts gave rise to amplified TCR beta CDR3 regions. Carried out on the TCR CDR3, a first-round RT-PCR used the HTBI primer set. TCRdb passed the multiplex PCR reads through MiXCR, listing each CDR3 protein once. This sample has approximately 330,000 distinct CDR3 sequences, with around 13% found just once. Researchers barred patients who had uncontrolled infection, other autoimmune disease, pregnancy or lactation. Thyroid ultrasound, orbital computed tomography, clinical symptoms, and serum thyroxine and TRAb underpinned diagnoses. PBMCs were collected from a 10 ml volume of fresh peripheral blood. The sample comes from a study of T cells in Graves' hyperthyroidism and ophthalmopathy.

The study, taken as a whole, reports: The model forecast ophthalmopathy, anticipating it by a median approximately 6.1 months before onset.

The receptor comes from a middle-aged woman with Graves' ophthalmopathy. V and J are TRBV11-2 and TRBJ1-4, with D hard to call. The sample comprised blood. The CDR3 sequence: CASSLVFRPTNEKLFF. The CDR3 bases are TGTGCCAGCAGCTTAGTATTTCGACCAACTAATGAAAAACTGTTTTTT.